This TCR beta chain was captured by sequencing in a study of T cell responses to AZD1222 COVID-19 vaccine. The CDR3 consists of 12 residues. Looked up from germline, CDR1 is SGHTA and CDR2 is FQGTGA. V lost 5 bases and J 4 bases, leaving 7 bases between the germline ends. Data came from immunoSEQ multiplex PCR; TCRdb stores just in-frame clones and leaves some out. The sample holds fewer than 140,000 clones, 90% seen once. The TCR was taken from an adult who received the AZD1222 COVID-19 vaccine. The genes are TRBV7-3 and TRBJ2-3; D gene unclear. This sample comprised peripheral blood, obtained 28 days after the second AZD1222 dose. The CDR3 nucleotides read TGTGCCAGCAGCCGCCCCCCAGATACGCAGTATTTT. Protein sequence: CASSRPPDTQYF.